Each of the 20 T cell receptor beta chains below was sequenced from the same sample in a study of T-cell reconstitution after alpha-beta-depleted transplantation in children. Library preparation (for TCRbeta) was performed with unique molecular identifiers. TCRdb fed the PCR reads into MiXCR, producing one record per CDR3 protein. The sample includes around 200,000 distinct CDR3 sequences, roughly 11% of them seen just once. The specimen comprised PBMCs, sampled before TCRalphabeta/CD19-depleted stem cell transplant. The receptors shown here come from a child less than two years old with acute myeloid leukemia, due to receive a stem cell transplant.

This clonotype appeared many times. J is TRBJ2-7 and V is TRBV20-1, with D maybe TRBD1 (6 bases). CDR1 and CDR2 (germline): DFQATT, SNEGSKA (reference sequence). The CDR3 is 11 residues long. With 6 bases removed from V and 4 bases from J, the gap between germline ends came to 10 bases. The CDR3 sequence: CSAITGYEQYF. The CDR3 nucleotides read TGCAGTGCAATAACAGGGTACGAGCAGTACTTC.

This clonotype was counted many times. The CDR3 loop reads CASSRDSPNEKLFF. CDR3 sequence (DNA): TGCGCCAGCAGTCGGGACAGCCCTAATGAAAAACTGTTTTTT. This chain links TRBV5-1 with TRBJ1-4, with 7 nucleotides matching TRBD1. CDR3 length: 14 amino acids. The junction had 4 bases not matched to a gene; V was cut back by 5 bases and J by 3 bases. Germline CDR1 and CDR2: SGHRS and YFSETQ.

This clonotype was picked up one time. A read error may produce the germline difference seen at one junction end. The rearrangement links TRBV12-3 or TRBV12-4 to TRBJ1-6; D not resolved. The CDR3 is 12 amino acids. In DNA, the CDR3 is TGTGGCAGCAGTTTCGATAATTCACCCCTCCACTTT. This sequence encodes CGSSFDNSPLHF.

This clonotype was picked up many times. The chain joins TRBV20-1 to TRBJ2-3; TRBD2 might be the D (5 bases). Germline V CDR1 and CDR2: DFQATT, SNEGSKA (reference sequence). The CDR3 covers 13 residues. The V gene lost 4 bases and the J gene lost 6 bases, with 14 bases spanning the gap. Written as DNA, the CDR3 is TGCAGTGCTACTAGCCACCTGGCGGATACGCAGTATTTT. The encoded protein is CSATSHLADTQYF.

This clonotype was found many times. V usage is TRBV28 and J usage is TRBJ2-3, with a tentative D call TRBD2 (6 bases). The V end was cut by 10 bases, the J end by 2 bases, with 19 bases between. Germline CDR1 reads MDHEN; CDR2 reads SYDVKM. The CDR3 length is 15 residues. The chain's CDR3 is CATQGSVAATDTQYF. CDR3 bases: TGTGCCACCCAGGGATCGGTAGCGGCCACAGATACGCAGTATTTT.

V usage is TRBV10-1 and J usage is TRBJ1-2; possible D gene TRBD1, 5 bases. CDR1 and CDR2 from the germline V gene are WNHNN and SYGVQD (reference sequence). The CDR3 is 13 residues long. The germline V and J ends were trimmed by 8 bases and 8 bases, with 18 bases remaining between them. CDR3: CASSRGGDVGYTF. CDR3 bases: TGCGCCAGCTCCCGAGGAGGGGACGTCGGCTACACCTTC.

Ten or more counts support this clonotype. The V and J genes are TRBV5-1 and TRBJ2-7; no firm D call. The CDR3 has 12 amino acids. V was trimmed by 3 bases and J by 4 bases, leaving 8 bases between them. The germline gives CDR1 SGHRS, CDR2 YFSETQ. For the CDR3, the DNA is TGCGCCAGCAGCTGGAATTCTTACGAGCAGTACTTC. This encodes CASSWNSYEQYF.

This clonotype was counted ten times or more. The rearrangement uses TRBV5-1 and TRBJ2-7; no definite D call. Trimming shortened V by 0 bases and J by 0 bases, and 7 bases separated the two germline ends. The CDR3 runs to 14 residues. Looked up from germline, CDR1 is SGHRS and CDR2 is YFSETQ. CDR3 in amino acids: CASSLGGVSYEQYF. The CDR3 region has the DNA TGCGCCAGCAGCTTGGGAGGCGTCTCCTACGAGCAGTACTTC.

This clonotype was seen repeatedly, ten times or more. The genes are TRBV5-5 and TRBJ2-1; D might be TRBD1 or TRBD2, each matching 5 bases. The CDR3 is 15 amino acids. Per germline, CDR1 SGHKS and CDR2 YYEKEE (reference sequence). V was pared by 4 bases and J by 2 bases, with 13 bases between. The CDR3 loop is CASSPGTATYNEQFF. CDR3 in DNA: TGTGCCAGCAGCCCCGGGACCGCTACCTACAATGAGCAGTTCTTC.

This clonotype was counted at least ten times. The V and J genes are TRBV28 and TRBJ2-3, with TRBD2 matching 10 bases. CDR1 MDHEN and CDR2 SYDVKM come from the germline V gene. V lost 6 bases and J lost 6; bases outside the gene matches: 12. The CDR3 loop spans 16 amino acids. The CDR3 DNA follows: TGTGCCAGCAGCAAGGGGTCTAGCGGGAGAGGGGATACGCAGTATTTT. This encodes CASSKGSSGRGDTQYF.

In this sample, this clonotype turned up many times. The chain combines TRBV11-2 with TRBJ2-3; D is possibly TRBD1 (6 bases). The germline V gene encodes CDR1 SGHAT and CDR2 FQNNGV. Deletions cut 0 bases from V and 1 base from J, with 14 bases between. This CDR3 spans 17 amino acids. Here the CDR3 reads CASSLERGKGGTDTQYF. Written as DNA, the CDR3 is TGTGCCAGCAGCTTAGAGAGGGGGAAAGGTGGCACAGATACGCAGTATTTT.

At least ten counts were recorded for this clonotype. V usage is TRBV9 and J usage is TRBJ1-2; D may be TRBD1 (5 bases). The germline V gene encodes CDR1 SGDLS and CDR2 YYNGEE. V was clipped by 7 bases and J by 2 bases, with 9 bases between them. The CDR3 contains 12 residues. The CDR3 loop reads CASGGENYGYTF. Written as DNA, the CDR3 is TGTGCCAGCGGGGGGGAGAACTATGGCTACACCTTC. The full variable domain, completed using reference TRBV9 and TRBJ1-2, is DSGVTQTPKHLITATGQRVTLRCSPRSGDLSVYWYQQSLDQGLQFLIQYYNGEERAKGNILERFSAQQFPDLHSELNLSSLELGDSALYFCASGGENYGYTFGSGTRLTVV.

This clonotype was counted ten times or more. The rearrangement links TRBV4-1 to TRBJ1-3, with 7 bases lining up with TRBD1. CDR1 is MGHRA and CDR2 is YSYEKL in the germline V gene. J lost 3 bases, V lost 4 bases, and 18 bases had no gene match. The CDR3 consists of 19 residues. The CDR3, as DNA: TGCGCCAGCAGCCCGCAACTATTTTCCCAGACAGGGCTTGGAAACACCATATATTTT. Its translation is CASSPQLFSQTGLGNTIYF.

This clonotype occurred many times. This rearrangement joins TRBV21-1 to TRBJ2-3; the D call of TRBD1 is as the table states it, not checked on the DNA. TRBV21-1 is noted as a pseudogene. This CDR3 region has 14 residues. CDR3 residues: CASSGQGLTDTQYF. The CDR3, as DNA: TGTGCCAGCTCTGGACAGGGCCTCACAGATACGCAGTATTTT.

This clonotype was recorded at least ten times. This chain uses TRBV5-6 with TRBJ2-5, with 11 bases fitting TRBD2. CDR1 is SGHDT, CDR2 YYEEEE, per germline. This CDR3 region has 15 residues. The V segment lost 5 bases and the J segment 5 bases; nucleotides outside the gene matches: 8. The CDR3 protein is CASRLTSGNRETQYF. In DNA, the CDR3 is TGTGCCAGCAGACTGACTAGCGGGAATCGGGAGACCCAGTACTTC.

There are many counts of this clonotype. The CDR3 nucleotides are TGTGCCAGCAGTCTCACAGGGGGCTATGGCTACACCTTC. It translates to CASSLTGGYGYTF. The rearrangement uses TRBV12-3 or TRBV12-4 and TRBJ1-2; 8 nucleotides agree with TRBD1. Trimming removed 5 bases from V and 4 bases from J; junction bases left unmatched: 3. The length of the CDR3 is 13 residues.

This clonotype was recorded many times. This chain uses TRBV29-1 with TRBJ1-1; D not resolved. Trimming took off 7 bases at V and 6 bases at J, with 9 bases between the two ends. The germline CDR1 and CDR2 sequences are SQVTM and ANQGSEA. The CDR3 is made up of 10 amino acids. CDR3 in amino acids: CSAGKSEAFF. The CDR3 DNA follows: TGCAGCGCTGGGAAATCTGAAGCTTTCTTT.

This clonotype was counted at least ten times. A junction boundary mismatches the germline segment, possibly from a read error. The J gene is TRBJ2-4, the V gene TRBV12-3 or TRBV12-4; tentative D call: TRBD1 (6 bases). CDR3 size: 14 residues. The CDR3 loop reads CASSPRTAQNIQYF. The CDR3 nucleotides read TGTGCCAGCAGTCCACGGACAGCCCAAAACATTCAGTACTTC.

Many counts were recorded for this clonotype. The J gene is TRBJ2-3, the V gene TRBV11-3; TRBD2 agrees at 15 bases. The CDR3 covers 18 residues. V was pared by 1 base and J by 3 bases, with 5 bases of the junction left unmatched. Germline loops: CDR1 SGHNT, CDR2 YENEEA. The CDR3 sequence is CASSLVGLAGGFTDTQYF. The CDR3 DNA reads as TGTGCCAGCAGCTTAGTGGGACTAGCGGGGGGTTTTACAGATACGCAGTATTTT.

This clonotype was counted ten times or more. This chain connects TRBV18 to TRBJ2-1, with D perhaps TRBD1 (5 bases). Trimming removed 6 bases from V and 9 bases from J, with 15 bases in between. Germline V gene sequence: CDR1 KGHSH, CDR2 LQKENI. The CDR3 length is 13 residues. The CDR3 nucleotides read TGTGCCAGCTCTCTCAGGGTTGTTGGTGAGCAGTTCTTC. Encoded protein: CASSLRVVGEQFF.